Listed below are T cell receptor beta chains from one sample, sequenced in a study of early T cells in non-severe SARS-CoV-2 infection. TCRdb re-called the 5' RACE reads through MiXCR, storing one row per CDR3 protein. The sample lists around 33,000 distinct CDR3 sequences, roughly 6% occurring once. Sequencing was performed on whole blood. The source of these receptors is an adult who was a healthcare worker with PCR-confirmed SARS-CoV-2 infection or an uninfected control (not recorded which). The CDR3 runs from the conserved cysteine through the conserved F or W.

j_call,v_call,cdr3_aa
TRBJ2-3,TRBV27,CASSFSQGSLDTQYF
TRBJ1-1,TRBV25-1,CASSEGEGRDTEAFF
TRBJ2-2,TRBV6-6,CASTLRGTGELFF
TRBJ1-1,TRBV6-6,CASRYRTGSWTEAFF
TRBJ2-7,TRBV7-9,CASSFDAGEQYF
TRBJ2-4,TRBV20-1,CSAYGRGGNIQYF
TRBJ2-3,TRBV18,CASSQTGLGTDTQYF
TRBJ1-5,TRBV4-3,CASSQVGRGGHNNQPQHF
TRBJ2-7,TRBV20-1,CSARAARPSYEQYF
TRBJ1-5,TRBV7-6,CASSLVGDGNQPQHF
TRBJ2-7,TRBV29-1,CSVGAQPSYEQYF
TRBJ1-3,TRBV20-1,CSARASGNTIYF
TRBJ2-2,TRBV12-3/TRBV12-4,CASSLLKIANTGELFF
TRBJ2-7,TRBV3-1,CASSPPPGQGSYEQYF
TRBJ2-1,TRBV12-5,CASGLVRQGRNEQFF
TRBJ2-7,TRBV12-3/TRBV12-4,CASSLGSGPPYEQYF
TRBJ1-3,TRBV10-3,CAIRSSGTGDLSGNTIYF
TRBJ2-2,TRBV6-5,CASSYEGTTNTGELFF
TRBJ2-1,TRBV11-3,CASSKAYNEQFF
TRBJ1-6,TRBV30,CAWKTANNSPLHF
TRBJ2-2,TRBV5-6,CASSLLSGFNTGELFF
TRBJ2-3,TRBV6-9,CASTNPGTDTQYF
TRBJ2-3,TRBV20-1,CSARDSGLSTDTQYF
TRBJ2-1,TRBV30,CAWSPTSGYYNEQFF
TRBJ1-6,TRBV3-1,CASSQEGGARSPLHF
TRBJ2-7,TRBV10-1,CASSEYSYEQYF
TRBJ2-2,TRBV15,CATSRGTANTGELFF
TRBJ1-6,TRBV5-6,CASSLFQQAYNSPLHF
TRBJ2-3,TRBV7-9,CASSLRGASTDTQYF
TRBJ1-5,TRBV7-9,CASSFQGNQPQHF
TRBJ2-5,TRBV19,CASTSDGGRSETQYF
TRBJ2-7,TRBV30,CACSGLSYEQYF
TRBJ2-2,TRBV10-3,CAISRGPGYNTGELFF